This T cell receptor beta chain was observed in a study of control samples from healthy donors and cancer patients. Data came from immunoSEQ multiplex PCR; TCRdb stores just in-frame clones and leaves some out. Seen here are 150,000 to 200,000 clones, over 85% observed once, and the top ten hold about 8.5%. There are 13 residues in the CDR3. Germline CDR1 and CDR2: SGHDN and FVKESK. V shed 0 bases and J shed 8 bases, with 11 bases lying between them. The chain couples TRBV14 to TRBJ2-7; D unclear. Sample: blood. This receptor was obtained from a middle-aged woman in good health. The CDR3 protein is CASSQDLSRQQYF. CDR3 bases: TGTGCCAGCAGCCAAGATCTTTCACGTCAGCAGTACTTC.